This is a list of T cell receptor beta chains from one sample in a study of blood T cell repertoires in COVID-19. TCRdb's copy holds only in-frame clones and misses some; the assay was immunoSEQ multiplex PCR. The sample consists of 150,000 to 200,000 clones, over 75% of them appearing once. Sequencing was carried out using peripheral blood. The receptors were gathered from a human donor in a cohort sampled during active COVID-19. Both conserved end residues are part of each CDR3. The order of the fields is D gene, V gene, clone size, J gene, CDR3 DNA, CDR3 protein. D genes are given only for firm matches. Size is stated for part of the rows, as once, few or many counts, or as a class when the clone is expanded.

d_call: NA; v_call: TRBV3-1/TRBV3-2; clone_size: NA; j_call: TRBJ1-2; cdr3_nt: TGTGCCAGCAGCCAAGACCCTGATCTCGAGGCTGGAATTACGAAGGGCTACACCTTC; cdr3_aa: CASSQDPDLEAGITKGYTF
d_call: TRBD1; v_call: TRBV9; clone_size: NA; j_call: TRBJ1-1; cdr3_nt: TGTGCCAGCAGCGTAGAGGTCAGGGGGATCGGAAGGGACACTGAAGCTTTCTTT; cdr3_aa: CASSVEVRGIGRDTEAFF
d_call: TRBD2; v_call: TRBV2; clone_size: NA; j_call: TRBJ2-5; cdr3_nt: TGTGCCAGCAGTTCCGGGACTAGCGGGGTGGGAGAGACCCAGTACTTC; cdr3_aa: CASSSGTSGVGETQYF
d_call: NA; v_call: TRBV7-6; clone_size: NA; j_call: TRBJ2-7; cdr3_nt: TGTGCCAGCAGCTATATGCCAGGGCTGAGCGAGCAGTACTTC; cdr3_aa: CASSYMPGLSEQYF
d_call: TRBD2; v_call: TRBV19; clone_size: NA; j_call: TRBJ2-7; cdr3_nt: TGTGCCAGTAGTAAGCTTGCGCTAGCGGGGGGTTCCTACGAGCAGTACTTC; cdr3_aa: CASSKLALAGGSYEQYF
d_call: NA; v_call: TRBV18; clone_size: NA; j_call: TRBJ1-1; cdr3_nt: TGTGCCAGCACCCCATCCGGAGACACTGAAGCTTTCTTT; cdr3_aa: CASTPSGDTEAFF
d_call: TRBD2; v_call: TRBV2; clone_size: NA; j_call: TRBJ2-3; cdr3_nt: TGTGCCAGCACTAGCGGGGGGGCGGAAGATACGCAGTATTTT; cdr3_aa: CASTSGGAEDTQYF
d_call: NA; v_call: TRBV1; clone_size: NA; j_call: TRBJ2-3; cdr3_nt: TGCACCAGCAGGGAGACTATAGCGACCGCTAGCACAGATACGCAGTATTTT; cdr3_aa: CTSRETIATASTDTQYF
d_call: NA; v_call: TRBV19; clone_size: NA; j_call: TRBJ2-7; cdr3_nt: TGTGCCAGTAGACGGACACAATCCTACGAGCAGTACTTC; cdr3_aa: CASRRTQSYEQYF
d_call: NA; v_call: TRBV28; clone_size: once; j_call: TRBJ2-3; cdr3_nt: TGTGCCAGCAGTTTAATAGGCACAGATACGCAGTATTTT; cdr3_aa: CASSLIGTDTQYF